This TCR beta chain was recorded in a study of T-cell reconstitution after alpha-beta-depleted transplantation in children. This clonotype was seen a few times. Its antigen remains unidentified. This may be a read error, as it is one base from a much larger clone. A library of TCRbeta sequences, prepared with unique molecular identifiers, was generated. A single record per CDR3 protein comes from TCRdb applying MiXCR to the PCR reads. Of 250,000 to 300,000 distinct CDR3 sequences listed, over 7% are singletons. Study observations and caveats: T-cell numbers and diversity, one year after transplant, stemmed largely from T cells that were newly produced.

The sequence was collected from a female patient aged 2-15 years who had a stem cell transplant for Fanconi anemia, so the T cells may come from the graft donor. Material: peripheral blood, obtained 360 days after TCRalphabeta/CD19-depleted stem cell transplant.

The DNA for the CDR3 is TGTGCCAGCAGTTTAAACCACGAGCAGTACTTC. As protein: CASSLNHEQYF. The rearrangement links TRBV28 to TRBJ2-7; D is undetermined. The CDR3 has 11 amino acids. The germline V gene has CDR1 MDHEN and CDR2 SYDVKM. V was trimmed by 2 bases and J by 5 bases, leaving 4 bases between them.